A selection of T cell receptor beta chains follows, all from one sample in a study of CD8 T cells in Susac syndrome. Each CDR3 protein gets one entry after TCRdb re-called the immunoSEQ multiplex PCR reads with MiXCR. Seen here are 70,000 or so distinct CDR3 sequences, about 94% observed once, and the top ten hold around 0.6%. The material sequenced was CD8+ T cells from PBMCs. The receptors shown here come from a human donor with multiple sclerosis. CDR3s include the opening cysteine and the closing phenylalanine or tryptophan.

v_call: TRBV20-1; j_call: TRBJ2-1; cdr3_aa: CCAWIGGEQFF
v_call: TRBV3-1; j_call: TRBJ2-1; cdr3_aa: CASSRLAGAYNEQFF
v_call: TRBV29-1; j_call: TRBJ2-6; cdr3_aa: CSVKGTGANVLTF
v_call: TRBV5-1; j_call: TRBJ2-1; cdr3_aa: CASSPGPGWDEQFF
v_call: TRBV4-2; j_call: TRBJ1-1; cdr3_aa: CASSQQAGQNTEAFF
v_call: TRBV4-3; j_call: TRBJ2-7; cdr3_aa: CASSQDRGSYEQYF
v_call: TRBV27; j_call: TRBJ1-5; cdr3_aa: CASSFEAKEGQPQHF
v_call: TRBV4-3; j_call: TRBJ2-1; cdr3_aa: CASSQDLSPASSYNEQFF
v_call: TRBV20-1; j_call: TRBJ2-7; cdr3_aa: CSAVPRVVSGRPYEQYF
v_call: TRBV14; j_call: TRBJ1-4; cdr3_aa: CASSQRRTGEEKLFF
v_call: TRBV11-2; j_call: TRBJ2-7; cdr3_aa: CASRTGQGEQYF
v_call: TRBV5-4; j_call: TRBJ2-7; cdr3_aa: CASSLGREEYF
v_call: TRBV10-3; j_call: TRBJ1-1; cdr3_aa: CAILRGTEAFF
v_call: TRBV6-4; j_call: TRBJ2-3; cdr3_aa: CASSDISGGSDTQYF
v_call: TRBV3-1; j_call: TRBJ1-1; cdr3_aa: CASSWDREEAFF
v_call: TRBV2; j_call: TRBJ2-5; cdr3_aa: CASSVWVEETQYF
v_call: TRBV28; j_call: TRBJ1-5; cdr3_aa: CASRYRGPNQPQHF
v_call: TRBV2; j_call: TRBJ2-1; cdr3_aa: CASRTPVTEFF
v_call: TRBV12-3/TRBV12-4; j_call: TRBJ2-7; cdr3_aa: CASSLGFTYEQYF
v_call: TRBV27; j_call: TRBJ1-5; cdr3_aa: CASRVGISNQPQHF
v_call: TRBV6-2/TRBV6-3; j_call: TRBJ2-1; cdr3_aa: CASSYGSGGSHNEQFF
v_call: TRBV12-3/TRBV12-4; j_call: TRBJ2-1; cdr3_aa: CASSVSRGENEQFF
v_call: TRBV7-2; j_call: TRBJ2-5; cdr3_aa: CASSFFGAGPQETQYF
v_call: TRBV13; j_call: TRBJ2-1; cdr3_aa: CASSSTGQGYNEQFF
v_call: TRBV30; j_call: TRBJ1-2; cdr3_aa: CAWSSTGTDGYTF
v_call: TRBV4-3; j_call: TRBJ2-1; cdr3_aa: CASSQVLSGGSYNEQFF
v_call: TRBV15; j_call: TRBJ2-7; cdr3_aa: CATGSGRVYEQYF
v_call: TRBV12-3/TRBV12-4; j_call: TRBJ1-2; cdr3_aa: CASSLTEFYGYTF